Here is one T cell receptor (beta chain) with its context. The germline V gene has CDR1 LNHDA and CDR2 SQIVND (reference sequence). This CDR3 spans 14 amino acids. The V and J ends lost 1 base and 2 bases respectively, with 8 bases between them. Under the authors' procedure: Counts of nucleated cells, estimated from reference gene primer amplification, were obtained. Libraries were prepared by immunoSEQ multiplex PCR; TCRdb keeps only in-frame clonotypes and omits some of them. V, J and clone size reflect that table, while D and trimming were determined from the DNA. The data hold about 70,000 clones, with around 83% observed a single time. This sample stems from a study of blood T cell repertoires in COVID-19. Study as a whole: COVID-19 samples from acute and convalescent phases originated in the United States, Italy and Spain. Sources were T cells, B-cell-depleted T cells, or PBMCs; the material itself was cDNA or gDNA.

Sequenced: peripheral blood. The clonotype was recovered from a man at least 80 years old with acute or convalescent COVID-19. The chain combines TRBV19 with TRBJ1-1; D is unresolved. The CDR3 region is CASSIVPRNTEAFF. The CDR3 DNA sequence: TGTGCCAGTAGTATAGTTCCTAGAAACACTGAAGCTTTCTTT.